The 23 T cell receptor beta chains given below trace back to one sample, sequenced in a study of blood T cell repertoires in COVID-19 (dated by TCRdb to about 2020). Libraries were prepared through the immunoSEQ multiplex PCR assay. TCRdb mirrors the immuneACCESS table, restricted to in-frame sequences. Some clones are absent from its copies; in checked studies, under half trace to an unresolved V gene, and the reason for the others is unknown. For this sample there are roughly 61,000 clones; about 73% appear just once. About 14% of the sample belongs to the ten largest clones. Sequenced: peripheral blood. Source of these receptors: a woman between 70 and 85 years old with acute or convalescent COVID-19.

The chain has TRBV19 and TRBJ2-7; tentative D call: TRBD2 (5 bases). From germline, CDR1 is LNHDA and CDR2 SQIVND (reference sequence). CDR3 size: 18 residues. V lost 0 bases and J lost 3, with 21 bases in between. The CDR3 sequence: CASSIDRGSWARYYEQYV. CDR3 coding DNA: TGTGCCAGTAGTATAGATCGGGGTTCGTGGGCGCGATACTACGAGCAGTACGTC.

This chain uses TRBV7-8 with TRBJ1-2, with D hard to call. Trimming shortened V by 3 bases and J by 2 bases, and 7 bases separated the two germline ends. Germline CDR1 reads SGHVS; CDR2 reads FQNEAQ. The CDR3 runs to 13 residues. This CDR3 is CASSFGRNYGYTF. CDR3 sequence (DNA): TGTGCCAGCAGCTTTGGGAGGAACTATGGCTACACCTTC.

The chain uses TRBV29-1 and TRBJ2-4; D remains ambiguous. Trimming took off 4 bases at V and 6 bases at J, with 16 bases between the two ends. CDR1 and CDR2 (germline): SQVTM, ANQGSEA. The CDR3 length is 14 residues. The CDR3 sequence: CSVAQLKTGNIQYF. CDR3 bases: TGCAGCGTTGCCCAACTAAAGACGGGAAACATTCAGTACTTC.

J is TRBJ1-2 and V is TRBV5-6; D is ambiguous. The CDR3 is 13 amino acids. Trimming stripped 1 base from V and 3 bases from J, with 7 bases between. Germline V gene data show CDR1 as SGHDT and CDR2 as YYEEEE. The CDR3 loop is CASSLPRHYGYTF. Here the CDR3 DNA reads TGTGCCAGCAGCTTGCCCAGGCACTATGGCTACACCTTC.

Only a few counts were recorded for this clone. V and J are TRBV24-1 and TRBJ2-4; 8 bases are a match to TRBD2. CDR1 and CDR2 (germline): KGHDR, SFDVKD. This CDR3 has 15 amino acids. Trimming took 4 bases from V and 7 from J; bases not matched to a gene: 8. CDR3 residues: CATSDGGLVGNIQYF. The DNA for the CDR3 is TGTGCCACCAGTGACGGGGGACTAGTGGGTAACATTCAGTACTTC.

This clone showed up just a few times. The chain recombines TRBV6-5 with TRBJ1-2, with D unclear. CDR1 is MNHEY and CDR2 is SVGAGI in the germline V gene. The CDR3 has 13 residues. V gave up 7 bases and J gave up 6 bases, with 15 bases separating them. CDR3 protein: CASTFYPGDGYTF. CDR3 sequence (DNA): TGTGCCAGCACCTTTTACCCAGGTGATGGCTACACCTTC.

The chain uses TRBV27 and TRBJ1-4; possible D gene TRBD1, 5 bases. CDR3 length: 16 amino acids. V was cut by 4 bases and J by 3 bases, with 15 bases left in between. Germline values: CDR1 MNHEY, CDR2 SMNVEV (reference sequence). The CDR3 DNA follows: TGTGCCAGCAGTTCCCTGCGGGGGAGTTCTAATGAAAAACTGTTTTTT. This sequence encodes CASSSLRGSSNEKLFF.

DNA of the CDR3: TGTGCCAGCACCGCTACAGGGAGGGGATACAATGAGCAGTTCTTC. It translates to CASTATGRGYNEQFF. The genes are TRBV3-1 (or the pseudogene TRBV3-2) and TRBJ2-1; tentative D call: TRBD2 (7 bases). The CDR3 sequence is 15 residues long. Trimming cost V 7 bases and J 4 bases, with 17 bases left between them. Germline lookup yields CDR1 LGHDT and CDR2 YNNKEL (reference sequence).

The chain recombines TRBV10-1 with TRBJ1-5; D is possibly TRBD1 (6 bases). Germline assignment: CDR1 WNHNN and CDR2 SYGVQD (reference sequence). Trimming cost V 6 bases and J 7 bases, with 13 bases left between them. This CDR3 is 13 amino acids long. The CDR3 sequence: CASSAQGSQPQHF. The CDR3 DNA sequence: TGCGCCAGCAGCGCACAGGGATCGCAGCCCCAGCATTTT.

The J gene is TRBJ2-5, the V gene TRBV24-1; 10 bases map to TRBD2. The CDR3 consists of 16 residues. The junction had 7 bases not matched to a gene; V was cut back by 4 bases and J by 3 bases. Germline CDR1 and CDR2: KGHDR and SFDVKD. CDR3 loop: CATSETGTSEKETQYF. The CDR3 DNA is TGTGCCACCAGTGAAACCGGGACTAGCGAGAAAGAGACCCAGTACTTC.

The chain joins TRBV5-1 to TRBJ2-3; no firm D call. Trimming took 4 bases from V and 3 from J, leaving 18 bases between them. Germline CDR1 reads SGHRS; CDR2 reads YFSETQ. The CDR3 has 16 amino acids. CDR3 loop: CASSPRLTRITDTQYF. As DNA, the CDR3 is TGCGCCAGCAGCCCGAGGCTCACCCGGATTACAGATACGCAGTATTTT.

The chain combines TRBV12-5 with TRBJ2-3; 7 positions match TRBD2. CDR1 and CDR2 (germline): LGHNT, FRNRAP. V lost 1 base and J lost 6; bases outside the gene matches: 19. CDR3 length: 19 amino acids. CDR3 coding DNA: TGTGCTAGTGGTTTGGCGCCCCTCTGGGGTAGCGGGCTGTTGGATACGCAGTATTTT. This translates into CASGLAPLWGSGLLDTQYF.

The V call is TRBV9, the J call TRBJ1-6, with 10 positions matching TRBD1. This CDR3 is built from 23 residues. V was pared by 4 bases and J by 1 base, with 23 bases of the junction left unmatched. The germline V gene has CDR1 SGDLS and CDR2 YYNGEE. CDR3 protein: CASSPTLLTWTGGRRSYNSPLHF. As DNA, the CDR3 is TGTGCCAGCAGCCCTACCCTCCTCACGTGGACAGGGGGACGTAGATCCTATAATTCACCCCTCCACTTT.

This sequence joins TRBV19 and TRBJ2-1, with D possibly being TRBD1 (5 bases). CDR1 and CDR2 from the germline V gene are LNHDA and SQIVND (reference sequence). Trimming stripped 7 bases from V and 5 bases from J, with 12 bases between. The CDR3 consists of 13 residues. CDR3 DNA sequence: TGTGCCAGTAAGGGGCAGGACCACAATGAGCAGTTCTTC. Translation gives CASKGQDHNEQFF. Complete variable domain (other parts from reference TRBV19 and TRBJ2-1): DGGITQSPKYLFRKEGQNVTLSCEQNLNHDAMYWYRQDPGQGLRLIYYSQIVNDFQKGDIAEGYSVSREKKESFPLTVTSAQKNPTAFYLCASKGQDHNEQFFGPGTRLTVL.

V is TRBV9 and J is TRBJ2-2; TRBD1 might be the D (5 bases). CDR3 length equals 18 residues. Trimming left V 6 bases short and J 5 bases short, with 26 bases between. Germline V gene lookup returns CDR1 SGDLS and CDR2 YYNGEE. The CDR3 DNA sequence: TGTGCCAGCACCGAAAGGGGCATGCAGGGATTAGGGACCGGGGAGCTGTTTTTT. Translated: CASTERGMQGLGTGELFF.

The J gene is TRBJ1-2, the V gene TRBV29-1, with D unclear. The CDR3 is 12 amino acids. V lost 4 bases and J lost 6, with 12 bases in between. Germline V gene data show CDR1 as SQVTM and CDR2 as ANQGSEA. In DNA form, the CDR3 reads TGCAGCGTTGTTGACAATAATGATGGCTACACCTTC. Protein sequence: CSVVDNNDGYTF.

This clone has a single count. J is TRBJ1-1 and V is TRBV5-1, with 9 bases lining up with TRBD1. This CDR3 has 15 residues. J gave up 1 base and V 4 bases, and 5 bases lay outside the gene matches. The germline V gene encodes CDR1 SGHRS and CDR2 YFSETQ. The CDR3 nucleotides are TGCGCCAGCAGCAGATGGGACAGGGAGAACACTGAAGCTTTCTTT. Protein: CASSRWDRENTEAFF.

The chain joins TRBV5-1 to TRBJ1-3, with D possibly matching TRBD1 (5 bases). The germline V and J ends were trimmed by 4 bases and 0 bases, with 20 bases remaining between them. Germline values: CDR1 SGHRS, CDR2 YFSETQ. The CDR3 contains 18 residues. The DNA for the CDR3 is TGCGCCAGCAGCACTGACAGTATCTCCCGTTACTCTGGAAACACCATATATTTT. This translates into CASSTDSISRYSGNTIYF. The whole variable domain, remainder taken from reference TRBV5-1 and TRBJ1-3, is KAGVTQTPRYLIKTRGQQVTLSCSPISGHRSVSWYQQTPGQGLQFLFEYFSETQRNKGNFPGRFSGRQFSNSRSEMNVSTLELGDSALYLCASSTDSISRYSGNTIYFGEGSWLTVV.

This clone was seen ten or more times. At one boundary the junction diverges from the germline segment, which might be a read error. The CDR3 coding sequence is TGTGCCGGGAGGGCGGGGGACACTGAAGCTTTCTTT. The encoded protein is CAGRAGDTEAFF. The chain links TRBV30 to TRBJ1-1, with TRBD1 as a possible D gene (5 bases). The CDR3 is made up of 12 amino acids. Per germline, CDR1 GTSNPN and CDR2 SVGIG (reference sequence).

This chain links TRBV7-9 with TRBJ2-7; D may be TRBD1 (7 bases). Germline V lookup: CDR1 SEHNR, CDR2 FQNEAQ (reference sequence). CDR3 length: 13 residues. The V end was cut by 4 bases, the J end by 4 bases, with 11 bases between. The CDR3 reads CASSSTGTYEQYV. The CDR3 DNA follows: TGTGCCAGCAGCTCGACAGGGACTTACGAGCAGTACGTC.

This rearrangement joins TRBV29-1 to TRBJ1-5, with 9 bases that match TRBD1. Germline V gives CDR1 SQVTM, CDR2 ANQGSEA. J was trimmed by 2 bases and V by 0 bases; bases with no gene match: 5. The CDR3 is made up of 16 amino acids. The CDR3 is CSVEDGTGRGNQPQHF. The CDR3 DNA is TGCAGCGTTGAAGACGGGACAGGGAGGGGCAATCAGCCCCAGCATTTT.

CDR3 DNA: TGCGCCAGCAGTCCCCTACATCTCGATAGGCGAGGGGGAGAGACCCAGTACTTC. This gives the protein CASSPLHLDRRGGETQYF. The V and J genes are TRBV23-1 and TRBJ2-5, with D perhaps TRBD1 (6 bases). TRBV23-1 is an ORF for which the function is uncertain. The germline V and J ends were trimmed by 4 bases and 4 bases, with 25 bases remaining between them. This CDR3 has 18 amino acids.

This rearrangement joins TRBV18 to TRBJ1-2; 10 positions agree with TRBD1. Germline V gene data show CDR1 as KGHSH and CDR2 as LQKENI. J gave up 8 bases and V 4 bases, and 7 bases lay outside the gene matches. CDR3 length: 14 amino acids. As DNA, the CDR3 is TGTGCCAGCTCACAGACAGGGGGCGGACAAGGCTACACCTTC. Translation gives CASSQTGGGQGYTF.